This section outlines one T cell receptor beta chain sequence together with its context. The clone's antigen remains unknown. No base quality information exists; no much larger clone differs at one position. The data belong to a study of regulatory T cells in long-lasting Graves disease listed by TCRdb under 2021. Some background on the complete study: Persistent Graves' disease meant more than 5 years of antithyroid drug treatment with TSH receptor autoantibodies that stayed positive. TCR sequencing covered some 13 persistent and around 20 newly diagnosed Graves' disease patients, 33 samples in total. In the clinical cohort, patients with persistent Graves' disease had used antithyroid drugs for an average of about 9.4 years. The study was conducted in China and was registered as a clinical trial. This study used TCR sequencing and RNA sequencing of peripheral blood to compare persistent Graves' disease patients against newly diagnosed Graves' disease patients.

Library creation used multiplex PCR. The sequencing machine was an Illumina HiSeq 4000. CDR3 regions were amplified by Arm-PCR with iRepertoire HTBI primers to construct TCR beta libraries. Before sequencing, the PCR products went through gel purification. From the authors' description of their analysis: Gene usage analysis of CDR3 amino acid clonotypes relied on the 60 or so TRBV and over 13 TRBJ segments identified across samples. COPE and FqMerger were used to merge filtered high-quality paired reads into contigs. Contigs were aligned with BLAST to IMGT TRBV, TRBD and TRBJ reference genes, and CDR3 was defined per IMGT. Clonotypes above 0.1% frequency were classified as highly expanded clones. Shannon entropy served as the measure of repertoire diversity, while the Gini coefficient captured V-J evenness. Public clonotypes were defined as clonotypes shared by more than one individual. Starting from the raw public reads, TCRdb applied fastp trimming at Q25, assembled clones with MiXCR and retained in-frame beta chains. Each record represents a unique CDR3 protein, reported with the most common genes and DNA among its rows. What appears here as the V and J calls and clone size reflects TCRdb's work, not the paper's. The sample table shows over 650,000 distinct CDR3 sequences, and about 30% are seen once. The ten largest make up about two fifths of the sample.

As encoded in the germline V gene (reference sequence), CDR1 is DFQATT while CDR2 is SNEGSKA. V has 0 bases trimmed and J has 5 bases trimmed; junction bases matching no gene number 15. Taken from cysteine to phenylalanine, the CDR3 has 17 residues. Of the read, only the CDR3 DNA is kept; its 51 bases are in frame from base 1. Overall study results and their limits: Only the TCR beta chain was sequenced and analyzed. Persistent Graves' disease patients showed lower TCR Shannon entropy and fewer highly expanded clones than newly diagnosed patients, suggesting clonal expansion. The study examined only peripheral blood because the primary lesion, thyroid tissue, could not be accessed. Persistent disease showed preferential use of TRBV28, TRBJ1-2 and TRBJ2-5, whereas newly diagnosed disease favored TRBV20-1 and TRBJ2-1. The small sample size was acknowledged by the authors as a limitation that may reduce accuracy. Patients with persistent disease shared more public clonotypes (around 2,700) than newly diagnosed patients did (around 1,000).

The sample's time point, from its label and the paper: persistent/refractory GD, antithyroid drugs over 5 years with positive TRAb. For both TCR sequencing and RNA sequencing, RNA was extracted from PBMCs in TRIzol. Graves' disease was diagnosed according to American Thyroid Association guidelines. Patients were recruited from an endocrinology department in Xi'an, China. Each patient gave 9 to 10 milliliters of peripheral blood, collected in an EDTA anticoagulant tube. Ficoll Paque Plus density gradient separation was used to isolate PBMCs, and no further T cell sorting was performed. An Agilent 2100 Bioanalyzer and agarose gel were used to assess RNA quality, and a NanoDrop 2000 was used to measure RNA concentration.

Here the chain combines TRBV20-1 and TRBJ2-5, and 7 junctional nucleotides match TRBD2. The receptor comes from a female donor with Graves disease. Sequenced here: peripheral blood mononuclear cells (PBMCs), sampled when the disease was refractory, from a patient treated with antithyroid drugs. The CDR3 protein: CSARDGGAASRGETQYF. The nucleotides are TGCAGTGCTAGAGATGGAGGAGCGGCTTCGCGGGGGGAGACCCAGTACTTC.